This T cell receptor beta chain was sequenced in a study of T-cell reconstitution after alpha-beta-depleted transplantation in children. Researchers prepared the TCRbeta library using unique molecular identifiers, the study reports. TCRdb independently ran MiXCR on the PCR reads; one entry per CDR3 protein. This table has approximately 350,000 distinct CDR3 sequences, approximately 10% appearing once. In germline, CDR1 is DFQATT, CDR2 SNEGSKA (reference sequence). The V segment lost 5 bases and the J segment 4 bases; nucleotides outside the gene matches: 16. The CDR3 consists of 16 residues. The gene calls are TRBV20-1 and TRBJ1-1, with 7 bases identical to TRBD1. This sequence originates from a human donor who donated a stem cell graft to a child with acute lymphoblastic leukemia. Specimen: PBMCs from the stem cell graft donor, collected from the stem cell graft. CDR3 region: CSAERTGGAVGTEAFF. The CDR3 DNA follows: TGCAGTGCTGAACGGACAGGAGGGGCGGTTGGCACTGAAGCTTTCTTT.